One and the same sample provided the 31 T cell receptor beta chains below, sequenced in a study of CD8 T cells in ankylosing spondylitis. MiXCR was run by TCRdb on the 5' RACE reads, yielding one entry per CDR3 protein. The sample has under 150,000 distinct CDR3 sequences, approximately 10% seen once. The specimen sequenced was blood, either unsorted or a sorted T cell fraction (not recorded which). The receptors stem from a male donor with ankylosing spondylitis or in good health (not recorded which).

Many counts were recorded for this clonotype. The chain recombines TRBV20-1 with TRBJ2-3; no clear D. Germline V gene sequence: CDR1 DFQATT, CDR2 SNEGSKA (reference sequence). The V end lost 3 bases, the J end lost 1 base, and 11 bases lay between the germline ends. CDR3 length equals 14 residues. The CDR3 region is CSASLVWGTDTQYF. The CDR3 coding sequence is TGCAGTGCTAGCTTAGTGTGGGGCACAGATACGCAGTATTTT.

This clonotype appeared many times. The rearrangement uses TRBV20-1 and TRBJ2-3; TRBD2 matches at 11 bases. J gave up 4 bases and V 0 bases, and 9 bases lay outside the gene matches. The length of the CDR3 is 17 residues. CDR1 and CDR2 from the germline V gene are DFQATT and SNEGSKA (reference sequence). CDR3 DNA: TGCAGTGCTAGAGATAGCAGACTAGCGGGACGAGCAGATACGCAGTATTTT. Amino acids: CSARDSRLAGRADTQYF.

There are many counts of this clonotype. The gene calls are TRBV12-3 or TRBV12-4 and TRBJ2-5; D possibly corresponds to TRBD1 (6 bases). The CDR3 has 14 residues. V lost 7 bases and J 4 bases, leaving 16 bases between the germline ends. This chain's CDR3 is CASTIRGRGETQYF. DNA for the CDR3: TGTGCCAGCACTATCAGGGGACGGGGAGAGACCCAGTACTTC.

The table lists this clonotype with many counts. The gene calls are TRBV7-2 and TRBJ2-5; D uncertain. The CDR3 loop spans 16 amino acids. The germline CDR1 and CDR2 sequences are SGHTA and FQGNSA. V dropped 1 base and J dropped 1 base, with 13 bases sitting between them. DNA for the CDR3: TGTGCCAGCAGCTTAGGGGCCCCAGCGATCCAAGAGACCCAGTACTTC. This encodes CASSLGAPAIQETQYF.

This clonotype was seen just once. A much bigger clone sits one base away, suggesting this may be a read error. The gene calls are TRBV20-1 and TRBJ2-2; TRBD2 is a possible D gene (6 bases). Germline V CDR1 and CDR2: DFQATT, SNEGSKA (reference sequence). The CDR3 spans 15 residues. The CDR3 DNA sequence: TGCAGTGCTAGAGAGGGGACTCGTAACACCGCGGAGCTGTTTTTT. The encoded protein is CSAREGTRNTAELFF.

Ten or more counts support this clonotype. The V gene is TRBV12-3 or TRBV12-4, the J gene TRBJ2-1, with TRBD2 matching 11 bases. V was pared by 7 bases and J by 6 bases, with 8 bases of the junction left unmatched. The CDR3 runs to 15 residues. CDR3 nucleotide sequence: TGTGCCAGCACAGAGGTTACTAGCGGGAGCAATGAGCAGTTCTTC. Residues: CASTEVTSGSNEQFF.

The sample holds many counts of this clonotype. The gene calls are TRBV6-6 and TRBJ2-7; no definite D call. Germline values: CDR1 MNHNY, CDR2 SVGAGI (reference sequence). Between the trimmed V and J ends, which lost 6 bases and 7 bases, there was a span of 16 bases. The CDR3 is made up of 13 amino acids. CDR3 residues: CASRYDTGREQYF. The DNA of the CDR3 is TGTGCCAGCAGGTACGACACCGGACGGGAGCAGTACTTC.

CDR3 DNA sequence: TGTGCCAGCAGCTTGGGTAGGGACTACGAGCAGTACTTC. It is translated as CASSLGRDYEQYF. V is TRBV7-2 and J is TRBJ2-7; D unclear. CDR3 length: 13 amino acids. Germline CDR1 SGHTA, CDR2 FQGNSA. Trimming left V 3 bases short and J 3 bases short, with 9 bases between.

In this sample, this clonotype turned up many times. V gene TRBV20-1 combines with J gene TRBJ2-7, with 9 bases aligning to TRBD2. This CDR3 is built from 14 residues. The trim removed 5 bases at V and 2 bases at J, leaving 7 bases unmatched. Per germline, CDR1 DFQATT and CDR2 SNEGSKA (reference sequence). The CDR3 loop reads CSAHGRGRAYEQYF. CDR3 DNA sequence: TGCAGTGCTCATGGCCGCGGGAGGGCCTACGAGCAGTACTTC.

This clonotype was counted a few times. This rearrangement joins TRBV11-2 to TRBJ2-1, with 10 bases lining up with TRBD1. Germline V lookup: CDR1 SGHAT, CDR2 FQNNGV. The ends lost 1 base at V and 4 bases at J; junction bases unmatched: 16. This CDR3 region has 20 residues. The CDR3: CASSLGVGRGRTGGYNEQFF. DNA for the CDR3: TGTGCCAGCAGCTTAGGGGTTGGTCGGGGTCGGACAGGGGGGTACAATGAGCAGTTCTTC.

Written as DNA, the CDR3 is TGCAGCGTCGGGACAGGATATGGTGAGCAGTTCTTC. Translated, it gives CSVGTGYGEQFF. This chain connects TRBV29-1 to TRBJ2-1; TRBD1 matches 8 bases. The J segment lost 9 bases and the V segment lost 6 bases, leaving 7 bases of the junction unmatched. There are 12 residues in the CDR3. CDR1 SQVTM and CDR2 ANQGSEA come from the germline V gene.

The sample holds many counts of this clonotype. This chain joins TRBV5-1 and TRBJ2-7; TRBD1 agrees at 8 bases. The CDR3 extends over 14 amino acids. Germline V gene lookup returns CDR1 SGHRS and CDR2 YFSETQ. Trimming removed 3 bases from V and 3 bases from J; junction bases left unmatched: 5. As DNA, the CDR3 is TGCGCCAGCAGCTGGTTAGACAGGGGCTACGAGCAGTACTTC. Protein sequence: CASSWLDRGYEQYF. The full variable domain, rest sourced from reference TRBV5-1 and TRBJ2-7, is KAGVTQTPRYLIKTRGQQVTLSCSPISGHRSVSWYQQTPGQGLQFLFEYFSETQRNKGNFPGRFSGRQFSNSRSEMNVSTLELGDSALYLCASSWLDRGYEQYFGPGTRLTVT.

This clonotype was seen ten or more times. The V gene is TRBV29-1, the J gene TRBJ2-7; D possibly uses TRBD1 or TRBD2 (7 bases each). The germline V and J ends were trimmed by 3 bases and 3 bases, with 15 bases remaining between them. This CDR3 comprises 14 residues. The V gene's germline CDR1 is SQVTM and CDR2 ANQGSEA. The CDR3 bases are TGCAGCGTTGAGCCCAGGGGGGGAGTCTACGAGCAGTACTTC. This codes for CSVEPRGGVYEQYF.

This clonotype was seen repeatedly, ten times or more. The chain uses TRBV7-2 and TRBJ2-7, with 8 bases identical to TRBD2. There are 14 residues in the CDR3. Germline lookup yields CDR1 SGHTA and CDR2 FQGNSA. The junction had 5 bases not matched to a gene; V was cut back by 6 bases and J by 1 base. CDR3 amino acids: CASSRASGSYEQYF. The CDR3, as DNA: TGTGCCAGCAGTAGGGCTAGCGGGTCCTACGAGCAGTACTTC.

This clonotype showed up just a few times. This rearrangement joins TRBV20-1 to TRBJ2-7; D is undetermined. CDR3 length: 14 amino acids. Trimming took 3 bases from V and 2 from J, leaving 14 bases between them. The germline gives CDR1 DFQATT, CDR2 SNEGSKA (reference sequence). In DNA form, the CDR3 reads TGCAGTGCTAGTGCCCAACCCTCGGCCTACGAGCAGTACTTC. Encoded protein: CSASAQPSAYEQYF.

This clonotype has at least ten counts. CDR3: CASSTHWGAREQPQHF. Here the CDR3 DNA reads TGTGCCAGCAGTACCCACTGGGGGGCCCGGGAGCAGCCCCAGCATTTT. The chain employs TRBV27 and TRBJ1-5, with a possible D match to TRBD1 (6 bases). Trimming took 5 bases from V and 7 from J, leaving 21 bases between them. This CDR3 region has 16 residues. From germline, CDR1 is MNHEY and CDR2 SMNVEV (reference sequence).

The V gene is TRBV6-2 or TRBV6-3, the J gene TRBJ2-2; D not resolved. Germline V gives CDR1 MNHEY, CDR2 SVGEGT. The CDR3 runs to 13 residues. V lost 3 bases to trimming and J lost 3 bases, with 5 bases between them. CDR3 in amino acids: CASSYRYTGELFF. CDR3 in DNA: TGTGCCAGCAGTTATAGGTACACCGGGGAGCTGTTTTTT.

This clonotype was seen many times. J is TRBJ2-1 and V is TRBV29-1; either TRBD1 or TRBD2 may supply D (5 bases each). Deletions cut 3 bases from V and 7 bases from J, with 16 bases between. The CDR3 extends over 14 amino acids. Looked up from germline, CDR1 is SQVTM and CDR2 is ANQGSEA. The CDR3 region has the DNA TGCAGCGTTGATCGGGGTCAGGGTGCGAATGAGCAGTTCTTC. Translated: CSVDRGQGANEQFF.

Ten or more counts support this clonotype. The chain carries TRBV7-8 and TRBJ2-4; TRBD2 agrees at 9 bases. Germline CDR1 SGHVS, CDR2 FQNEAQ. With V trimmed by 2 bases and J by 7 bases, 12 bases remained unmatched. The length of the CDR3 is 17 residues. In DNA, the CDR3 is TGTGCCAGCAGCTTACTCATGGCGGGAGGGCCCAGGAACATTCAGTACTTC. This codes for CASSLLMAGGPRNIQYF.

This clonotype was recorded many times. The chain uses TRBV7-9 and TRBJ2-7; D is perhaps TRBD1 or TRBD2 (6 bases each). The CDR3 totals 14 residues. V lost 5 bases, J lost 2 bases, and 13 bases lay in between. Germline V CDR1 and CDR2: SEHNR, FQNEAQ (reference sequence). The CDR3 loop reads CASSRGQAAYEQYF. CDR3 bases: TGTGCCAGCAGCCGGGGGCAGGCCGCCTACGAGCAGTACTTC.

This clonotype was seen at least ten times. The rearrangement links TRBV7-8 to TRBJ2-7; weak D call: TRBD2 (5 bases). The V end lost 5 bases, the J end lost 6 bases, and 17 bases lay between the germline ends. Germline V gene sequence: CDR1 SGHVS, CDR2 FQNEAQ. CDR3 length: 14 amino acids. CDR3 bases: TGTGCCAGCAGCACTAGACGGGAACCGGGCGAGCAGTACTTC. It is translated as CASSTRREPGEQYF.

This clonotype was seen repeatedly, ten times or more. This rearrangement joins TRBV7-3 to TRBJ2-1; 8 positions agree with TRBD1. Germline CDR1 SGHTA, CDR2 FQGTGA. The CDR3 consists of 15 residues. With 3 bases clipped from V and 6 bases from J, the junction kept 7 bases outside the gene matches. The DNA for the CDR3 is TGTGCCAGCAGCTTCGGACAGGGAGGTGTCAATGAGCAGTTCTTC. This encodes CASSFGQGGVNEQFF.

The V gene is TRBV5-1, the J gene TRBJ1-2, with D uncertain. Trimming took 4 bases from V and 5 from J, leaving 24 bases between them. The germline V gene has CDR1 SGHRS and CDR2 YFSETQ. The CDR3 contains 17 residues. For the CDR3, the DNA is TGCGCCAGCAGCCAAAGTAGCGGACCGCCTCTGGAATATGGCTACACCTTC. As protein: CASSQSSGPPLEYGYTF.

This clonotype has at least ten counts. Its ends do not fully match the called genes, so a read error is possible. The chain is built from TRBV4-3 and TRBJ1-2, with TRBD1 matching 7 bases. Germline CDR1 LGHNA, CDR2 YSLEER. The CDR3 is 14 residues long. The CDR3 sequence is CASSKEQGSYGYTF. CDR3 sequence (DNA): TGCGCCAGCAGCAAAGAACAGGGGAGCTATGGCTACACCTTC.

The rearrangement joins TRBV5-1 to TRBJ1-2; 10 bases line up with TRBD1. Germline CDR1 and CDR2: SGHRS and YFSETQ. Trimming cost V 3 bases and J 1 base; bases outside gene matches: 9. The CDR3 loop spans 17 amino acids. The CDR3 nucleotides read TGCGCCAGCAGCTGGAACTCCGGGGACAGGGGTAACTATGGCTACACCTTC. Protein: CASSWNSGDRGNYGYTF.

This clonotype appeared many times. The rearrangement joins TRBV7-2 to TRBJ2-1; D unclear. CDR3 length equals 13 residues. The germline V and J ends were trimmed by 5 bases and 5 bases, with 10 bases remaining between them. Germline CDR1 reads SGHTA; CDR2 reads FQGNSA. The CDR3 DNA sequence: TGTGCCAGCAGCCTTGGACCGAACAATGAGCAGTTCTTC. Its translation is CASSLGPNNEQFF.

This clonotype was detected ten times or more. The chain combines TRBV29-1 with TRBJ2-3; TRBD2 matches at 13 bases. After removal of 1 base from V and 7 bases from J, the junction contained 5 bases not matched to a gene. There are 15 residues in the CDR3. Germline CDR1 is SQVTM and CDR2 is ANQGSEA. The CDR3 sequence: CSVEGTSGGRNTQYF. CDR3 sequence (DNA): TGCAGCGTTGAAGGGACTAGCGGGGGCAGGAATACGCAGTATTTT.

There are many counts of this clonotype. This chain links TRBV29-1 with TRBJ2-1, with 10 nucleotides matching TRBD1. V gave up 5 bases and J gave up 8 bases; unmatched junction bases: 6. Per germline, CDR1 SQVTM and CDR2 ANQGSEA. The CDR3 loop spans 13 amino acids. The CDR3 sequence: CSVWTGGFYEQFF. CDR3 coding DNA: TGCAGCGTTTGGACAGGGGGGTTTTATGAGCAGTTCTTC.

This clonotype has ten or more counts. The chain recombines TRBV28 with TRBJ2-7, with D tentatively TRBD1 or TRBD2 (5 bases each). There are 16 residues in the CDR3. Trimming removed 1 base from V and 1 base from J, with 14 bases in between. Germline V gene sequence: CDR1 MDHEN, CDR2 SYDVKM. The CDR3 region has the DNA TGTGCCAGCAGTTTATTAGGCCGGGGCCGATCCTACGAGCAGTACTTC. Amino acids: CASSLLGRGRSYEQYF.

This clonotype was seen repeatedly, ten times or more. The chain uses TRBV27 and TRBJ2-2; 7 bases fit TRBD2. The V segment lost 3 bases and the J segment 1 base; nucleotides outside the gene matches: 8. The CDR3 is 17 residues long. Germline loops: CDR1 MNHEY, CDR2 SMNVEV (reference sequence). CDR3 coding DNA: TGTGCCAGCAGTTTTGTCCCCGGACTAGTGAACACCGGGGAGCTGTTTTTT. Translating gives CASSFVPGLVNTGELFF.

This clonotype was counted between two and nine times. This chain uses TRBV28 with TRBJ1-4; the D is unclear. This CDR3 has 14 residues. The germline V gene encodes CDR1 MDHEN and CDR2 SYDVKM. V dropped 7 bases and J dropped 5 bases, with 14 bases sitting between them. CDR3 amino acids: CASTSYQGNEKLFF. The CDR3 DNA sequence: TGTGCCAGCACGTCATACCAAGGGAATGAAAAACTGTTTTTT. Drawing the rest from reference TRBV28 and TRBJ1-4, the complete variable domain is DVKVTQSSRYLVKRTGEKVFLECVQDMDHENMFWYRQDPGLGLRLIYFSYDVKMKEKGDIPEGYSVSREKKERFSLILESASTNQTSMYLCASTSYQGNEKLFFGSGTQLSVL.